Listed below are T cell receptor beta chains from one sample, sequenced in a study of regulatory T cells in long-lasting Graves disease. TCRdb re-analysed the multiplex PCR reads in MiXCR, keeping a single row per CDR3 protein. The sample includes nearly 350,000 distinct CDR3 sequences, about 18% of them seen just once. This sample comprised peripheral blood mononuclear cells (PBMCs), obtained when the disease was refractory, from a patient treated with antithyroid drugs. Source of these receptors: a female donor with Graves disease. Each CDR3 is given with its conserved first and last residue. The D gene is left open where the match is weak. Clone size is shown for a subset of rows, as once, few, many or a class of expanded clone.

d_gene: TRBD1; v_gene: TRBV2; abundance: .; j_gene: TRBJ2-1; CDR3nt: TGTGCCAGCAGTGTGACAGGGGGCTACAATGAGCAGTTCTTC; CDR3aa: CASSVTGGYNEQFF
d_gene: TRBD1; v_gene: TRBV3-1; abundance: many; j_gene: TRBJ1-1; CDR3nt: TGTGCCAGCAGCCAGACGGACAGGTTAAGCGCTTTCTTT; CDR3aa: CASSQTDRLSAFF
d_gene: .; v_gene: TRBV6-2/TRBV6-3; abundance: few; j_gene: TRBJ1-1; CDR3nt: TGTGCCAGCAGTTATAGGGAGGTTCGGACTGAAGCTTTCTTT; CDR3aa: CASSYREVRTEAFF
d_gene: .; v_gene: TRBV6-2/TRBV6-3; abundance: many; j_gene: TRBJ1-2; CDR3nt: TGTGCCAGCAGTTACTCACGGACCTCCTACAAGGGCGGCTACACCTTC; CDR3aa: CASSYSRTSYKGGYTF
d_gene: TRBD2; v_gene: TRBV6-2/TRBV6-3; abundance: few; j_gene: TRBJ2-5; CDR3nt: TGTGCCAGCAGTTTTTTACCGGGACTAGCGGGAGTAGAGACCCAGTACTTC; CDR3aa: CASSFLPGLAGVETQYF
d_gene: .; v_gene: TRBV20-1; abundance: few; j_gene: TRBJ1-2; CDR3nt: TGCAGTGCTTTCCCCACGAGATATGGCTACACCTTC; CDR3aa: CSAFPTRYGYTF
d_gene: TRBD1; v_gene: TRBV5-1; abundance: .; j_gene: TRBJ2-7; CDR3nt: TGCGCCAGCAGCTTCGGGACAGGGAGTCGGGAGCAGTACTTC; CDR3aa: CASSFGTGSREQYF
d_gene: TRBD2; v_gene: TRBV30; abundance: .; j_gene: TRBJ2-5; CDR3nt: TGTGCCTGGAGGACCCGGGACTATGGAGAGACCCAGTACTTC; CDR3aa: CAWRTRDYGETQYF
d_gene: TRBD2; v_gene: TRBV7-2; abundance: many; j_gene: TRBJ2-5; CDR3nt: TGTGCCAGCAGCTCCCTAGCGGGGGGACTGGTGACCCAGTACTTC; CDR3aa: CASSSLAGGLVTQYF
d_gene: TRBD1; v_gene: TRBV7-9; abundance: .; j_gene: TRBJ1-4; CDR3nt: TGTGCCAGCAGCGATATCGGGACAGGGAGAAATGAAAAACTGTTTTTT; CDR3aa: CASSDIGTGRNEKLFF
d_gene: .; v_gene: TRBV5-1; abundance: .; j_gene: TRBJ1-3; CDR3nt: TGCGCCAGCAGCCCCCTGACAGAAGGTGGAAACACCATATATTTT; CDR3aa: CASSPLTEGGNTIYF
d_gene: .; v_gene: TRBV3-1; abundance: many; j_gene: TRBJ1-1; CDR3nt: TGTGCCAGCAGCGTCACAGGGAAAACTGAAGCTTTCTTT; CDR3aa: CASSVTGKTEAFF
d_gene: .; v_gene: TRBV6-1; abundance: many; j_gene: TRBJ2-7; CDR3nt: TGTGCCAGCAGTCAGGCGGTAACCTACGAGCAGTACTTC; CDR3aa: CASSQAVTYEQYF
d_gene: .; v_gene: TRBV27; abundance: many; j_gene: TRBJ1-2; CDR3nt: TGTGCCAGCAAGGAAGGTGCGGGAAACACACTCTATGGCTACACCTTC; CDR3aa: CASKEGAGNTLYGYTF